This TCR beta chain originates from a study of blood T cell repertoires in COVID-19. About the study: The United States, Italy and Spain supplied acute and convalescent COVID-19 samples. T cells, B-cell-depleted T cells, or PBMCs supplied cDNA or gDNA.

Per the original methods: Reference gene primer amplification gave nucleated cell count estimates. Measured with immunoSEQ multiplex PCR; TCRdb has only the in-frame clones, and not every one. D and trimming were read from the DNA, whereas the V and J calls and clone size are those reported in that table. The sample gives about 200,000 clones, about 86% of which show up once; 0.7% to 0.95% is in the top ten. Unmatched junction bases numbered 3, after V lost 1 base and J lost 3 bases. This CDR3 region has 14 residues. Germline V gene sequence: CDR1 LGHNT, CDR2 FRNRAP. The gene calls are TRBV12-5 and TRBJ2-7; TRBD1 matches 7 bases. The sequenced material came from peripheral blood. This receptor was identified in a woman aged 70-85 years with acute or convalescent COVID-19. The CDR3 nucleotides read TGTGCTAGTGGTTTGGGGGGACAGTTCTACGAGCAGTACTTC. This encodes CASGLGGQFYEQYF.